This T cell receptor beta chain comes out of a study of regulatory T cells in long-lasting Graves disease. V was pared by 0 bases and J by 1 base, with 3 bases between. CDR1 and CDR2 (germline): GTSNPN, SVGIG (reference sequence). The CDR3 sequence is 13 residues long. Ten or more counts support this clonotype. Its target is unknown. Time point: persistent/refractory GD, antithyroid drugs over 5 years with positive TRAb. Construction of the TCR library relied on RNA isolated from PBMCs. Per American Thyroid Association guidelines, Graves' disease was diagnosed. Arm-PCR with iRepertoire HTBI primers amplified the CDR3 regions for these TCR beta libraries. TCRdb reprocessed the multiplex PCR reads with MiXCR, giving one entry per CDR3 protein. Among 300,000 to 500,000 distinct CDR3 sequences, roughly 20% were seen once, and the ten largest hold roughly 20%. Study-level points and caveats: Results may be inaccurate due to the small sample size.

Sequencing was performed on peripheral blood mononuclear cells (PBMCs), taken when the disease was refractory, from a patient treated with antithyroid drugs. This TCR was sampled from a female donor with Graves disease. This sequence joins TRBV30 and TRBJ2-2, with D unresolved. CDR3 region: CAWSVQNTGELFF. CDR3 coding DNA: TGTGCCTGGAGTGTACAGAACACCGGGGAGCTGTTTTTT.